These T cell receptor beta chains were read from a single sample in a study of long-term antiretroviral therapy in people with HIV. Assay used: immunoSEQ multiplex PCR; TCRdb lists only in-frame clones, some missing. Of about 42,000 clones in the sample, about nine tenths were seen once. The source material was unsorted PBMCs, sampled 0.1 years before starting antiretroviral therapy. The receptors were gathered from a woman in her forties or fifties with HIV. Each CDR3 is given with its conserved first and last residue. The D gene is left open where the match is weak. Where a row states a size, it is once, few, many or the class of an expanded clone; other rows omit it.

j_call clone_size v_call d_call cdr3_nt cdr3_aa
TRBJ1-2 - TRBV5-6 TRBD1 TGTGCCAGCAGCCCGGGACAGGGCGGGGGCGATGGCTACACCTTC CASSPGQGGGDGYTF
TRBJ2-3 - TRBV19 TRBD1 TGTGCCAGTAGACCCCGACAGGGTGGGAATACGCAGTATTTT CASRPRQGGNTQYF
TRBJ2-7 few TRBV7-9 - TGTGCCAGCAGCTTAGACCCCAATTACTACGAGCAGTACTTC CASSLDPNYYEQYF
TRBJ2-1 - TRBV7-6 TRBD1 TGTGCCAGCAGCATCTTAGACCGGGACAGCAATGAGCAGTTCTTC CASSILDRDSNEQFF
TRBJ1-2 - TRBV7-9 - TGTGCCAGCAGCTTAGAGGGTAGTGGCTACACCTTC CASSLEGSGYTF
TRBJ2-7 once TRBV7-8 TRBD1 TGTGCCAGCAGCATAACGTATGGGACAGGGACCTACGAGCAGTACTTC CASSITYGTGTYEQYF
TRBJ2-3 - TRBV5-6 - TGTGCCAGCATCACTTCCCGGGGAGATACGCAGTATTTT CASITSRGDTQYF
TRBJ2-7 - TRBV2 - TGTGCCAGCAGTGAGCTTAGAGGGGACGAGCAGTACTTC CASSELRGDEQYF
TRBJ1-1 - TRBV28 - TGTGCCAGCAGTCTGGACCTGGTTAATACTGAAGCTTTCTTT CASSLDLVNTEAFF
TRBJ1-1 - TRBV18 TRBD1 TGTGCCAGCTCCCAAATCCCTGGACAGGGGGCAGAGGCTTTCTTT CASSQIPGQGAEAFF
TRBJ2-2 - TRBV2 TRBD2 TGTGCCAGCGAGCGGGCAGGGAGGGCCGGGGAGCTGTTTTTT CASERAGRAGELFF
TRBJ2-2 - TRBV6-1 TRBD2 TGTGCCAGCATACTAGCGGTGAACACCGGGGAGCTGTTTTTT CASILAVNTGELFF
TRBJ2-2 - TRBV10-1 - TGCGCCAGCAGTGAGTCGGGGGTTGGAACCGGGGAGCTGTTTTTT CASSESGVGTGELFF
TRBJ2-7 few TRBV9 TRBD1 TGTGCCAGCAGCGGGGACAGCGACTACGAGCAGTACTTC CASSGDSDYEQYF
TRBJ1-1 - TRBV30 - TGTGCCTGGAGCCAAGAGACTGAAGCTTTCTTT CAWSQETEAFF
TRBJ1-1 - TRBV7-9 - TGTGCCAGCAGCTTAGCCTATTCGGGGGGGACCATGAACACTGAAGCTTTCTTT CASSLAYSGGTMNTEAFF
TRBJ2-7 - TRBV11-2 TRBD2 TGTGCCAGCAGCTTAGGGCCTAGCGGGTCCTACGAGCAGTACTTC CASSLGPSGSYEQYF
TRBJ1-2 once TRBV6-1 TRBD1 TGTGCCAGCAGTGCAATAGGGGGCGCGGGGGGCTACACCTTC CASSAIGGAGGYTF
TRBJ2-7 - TRBV5-1 - TGCGCCAGCAGGTTTTCGTCTAGCGCCACCTACGAGCAGTACTTC CASRFSSSATYEQYF
TRBJ1-5 - TRBV4-2 TRBD1 TGTGCCAGCAGCCAAGATCAATACAGGGGGCGAGATCAGCCCCAGCATTTT CASSQDQYRGRDQPQHF
TRBJ1-6 - TRBV4-1 - TGCGCCAGCACCCCGGGGGGGACGGTAAGCTCCTATAATTCACCCCTCCACTTT CASTPGGTVSSYNSPLHF
TRBJ1-1 - TRBV6-1 - TGTGCCAGCAGCAGGGGTTTAGAAGCTTTCTTT CASSRGLEAFF
TRBJ1-3 few TRBV7-2 - TGTGCCAGCAGCATCCAGACCCCTAGGGGCGGAAACACCATATATTTT CASSIQTPRGGNTIYF
TRBJ2-6 - TRBV10-2 - TGCGCCAGCAGCAAATATGCGGCCTACTCTGGGGCCAACGTCCTGACTTTC CASSKYAAYSGANVLTF
TRBJ1-2 - TRBV5-1 TRBD1 TGCGCCAGCAGCCGCGGGACAGGGCCAGCCTATGGCTACACCTTC CASSRGTGPAYGYTF
TRBJ2-2 - TRBV6-1 TRBD2 TGTGCCAGCAGTGAATTGGCGGGGGTAACCGGGGAGCTGTTTTTT CASSELAGVTGELFF
TRBJ2-7 - TRBV29-1 TRBD2 TGCAGCGCCCGAGGCGGGGGGGCTGGGATCTACGAGCAGTACTTC CSARGGGAGIYEQYF
TRBJ2-5 - TRBV19 TRBD1 TGTGCCAGTAGCAGACAGGGTCAAGAGACCCAGTACTTC CASSRQGQETQYF
TRBJ2-1 - TRBV30 - TGTGCCTGGAGCTCAGGGGTGTCCTACAATGAGCAGTTCTTC CAWSSGVSYNEQFF
TRBJ1-3 - TRBV6-6 - TGTGCCAGCACCAGTAGTGGAAACACCATATATTTT CASTSSGNTIYF
TRBJ1-3 - TRBV18 TRBD1 TGTGCCAGCTCACCATTCGGACAGGGGAGGTCTGGAAACACCATATATTTT CASSPFGQGRSGNTIYF
TRBJ1-3 - TRBV5-1 - TGCGCCAGCAGCTTGAAGGGGCCAGACTCTGGAAACACCATATATTTT CASSLKGPDSGNTIYF
TRBJ1-6 once TRBV21-1 - TGTGCCAGCAGCAAAGTCAGCGACTCAAGCTCCTATAATTCACCCCTCCACTTT CASSKVSDSSSYNSPLHF
TRBJ2-7 once TRBV29-1 - TGCAGCGTTGAAGAGGACGGTTACGAGCAGTACTTC CSVEEDGYEQYF
TRBJ2-7 - TRBV5-6 - TGTGCCAGCAGCTTGTTCCTATCCTACGAGCAGTACTTC CASSLFLSYEQYF
TRBJ1-2 - TRBV4-2 - TGTGCCAGCAGCCAAGATCCAGCGGTTGGTGGTGGCTACACCTTC CASSQDPAVGGGYTF
TRBJ2-2 - TRBV6-4 - TGTGCCAGCAGTCGCCTAATTAACACCGGGGAGCTGTTTTTT CASSRLINTGELFF